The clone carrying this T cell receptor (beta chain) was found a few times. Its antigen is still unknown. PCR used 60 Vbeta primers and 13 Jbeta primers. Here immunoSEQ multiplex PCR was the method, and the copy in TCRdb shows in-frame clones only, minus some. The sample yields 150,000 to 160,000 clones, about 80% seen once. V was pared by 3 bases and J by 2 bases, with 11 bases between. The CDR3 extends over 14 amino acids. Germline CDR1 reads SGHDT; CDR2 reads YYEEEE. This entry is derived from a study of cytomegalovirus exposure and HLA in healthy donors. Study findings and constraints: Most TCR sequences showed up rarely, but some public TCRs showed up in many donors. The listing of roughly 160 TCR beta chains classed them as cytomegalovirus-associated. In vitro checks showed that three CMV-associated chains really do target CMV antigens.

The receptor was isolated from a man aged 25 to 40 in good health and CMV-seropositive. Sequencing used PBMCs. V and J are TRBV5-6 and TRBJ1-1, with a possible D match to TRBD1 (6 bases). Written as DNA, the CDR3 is TGTGCCAGCAGCTCCGACAGGTACAACACTGAAGCTTTCTTT. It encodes CASSSDRYNTEAFF.